This entry is about one T cell receptor (beta chain). These data come from a study of blood T cell repertoires in COVID-19. Study-wide context: Sources were T cells, B-cell-depleted T cells, or PBMCs; the material itself was cDNA or gDNA.

In the authors' workflow: It was from reference gene primer amplification that nucleated cell counts were estimated. Clones were read by immunoSEQ multiplex PCR, and TCRdb kept only the in-frame ones, dropping some. V, J and clone size were drawn from that table, and D and trimming were deduced from the DNA. Of more than 400,000 clones in the sample, about nine tenths were seen once. The CDR3 runs to 14 residues. Trimming took 7 bases from V and 5 from J; bases not matched to a gene: 9. CDR1 and CDR2 from the germline V gene are SNHLY and FYNNEI. Cohort assignment relied on participant-reported clinical history.

This chain links TRBV2 with TRBJ2-5; 8 bases fit TRBD1. The sequencing sample was made of PBMCs or T cells enriched from blood (not recorded which). The receptor was derived from a man aged 18 to 35 who had recovered from COVID-19. In DNA form, the CDR3 reads TGTGCCAGCACAGCAGGGGGCTGGCGGGAGACCCAGTACTTC. Translating gives CASTAGGWRETQYF.